This TCR beta chain was found in a study of OX40 agonist ivuxolimab in advanced cancers. Some clones are missing from TCRdb's copy, which holds only in-frame ones; the method was immunoSEQ multiplex PCR. The sample gives fewer than 65,000 clones, over 80% of which show up once; over 3.5% is in the top ten. Germline trimming cut 4 bases from V and 3 bases from J; bases unmatched to any gene: 2. Looked up from germline, CDR1 is MGHDK and CDR2 is SYGVNS. This CDR3 is 16 amino acids long. This receptor was taken from an adult with an advanced solid tumor such as melanoma, head and neck, liver or kidney cancer. The source was CD4+ or CD8+ T cells sorted from blood, collected in a trial of the OX40 agonist ivuxolimab. The rearrangement links TRBV25-1 to TRBJ2-1; the match to TRBD2 covers 14 bases. CDR3 coding DNA: TGTGCCAGCAGTGTTGGGACTAGCGGGGGCTACAATGAGCAGTTCTTC. It encodes CASSVGTSGGYNEQFF.